The clone carrying this T cell receptor beta chain was found a few times. Its cognate antigen is unknown. The source of the sample is a study of PD-L1 blockade in urothelial cancer. On the study more broadly: About 85% of the roughly 30 patients comprised males who had bladder-origin urothelial cancer. Blood was evaluated 3 weeks (second dose) and 6 weeks after therapy began.

Findings of the study overall: Blood clones associated with the tumor expanded more at 3 weeks in durable-benefit patients.

Each PCR reaction had synthetic TCR analog templates spiked into it. This table comes from immunoSEQ multiplex PCR, and its TCRdb copy is limited to in-frame clones, with some not included. The repertoire has tens of thousands of clones, around 80% of them found once; the top ten carry approximately 4%. From germline, CDR1 is MDHEN and CDR2 SYDVKM. This CDR3 contains 12 residues. Trimming pared 7 bases from V and 8 bases from J, leaving 14 bases between. The sequence came from a man between 70 and 80 years old with urothelial cancer. J is TRBJ1-2 and V is TRBV28; D gene uncertain. The sequences come from PBMCs, collected around atezolizumab (anti-PD-L1) treatment. The CDR3 sequence is CASIGTSGGYTF. The DNA of the CDR3 is TGTGCCAGCATAGGCACATCGGGAGGCTACACCTTC.